This is a list of T cell receptor beta chains from one sample in a study of blood T cell repertoires in COVID-19. Clones were sequenced by immunoSEQ multiplex PCR, and TCRdb holds only the in-frame ones, with some missing. This repertoire shows about 160,000 clones, around 82% found once; its top ten account for about 3.6%. The sequenced material came from PBMCs or T cells enriched from blood (not recorded which). The receptors shown here come from a woman between 50 and 59 years old in a cohort exposed to, infected with or recovered from COVID-19 (not recorded which). Both conserved end residues are part of each CDR3. Fields, in order: CDR3 DNA, CDR3 protein, J gene, clone size, D gene, V gene. A D gene is named only where the DNA matches it firmly. Clone size is stated in some rows and not others, as once, few, many or a class when expanded.

CDR3nt: TGTGCCAGCAGCCAAGATTCAAGGACAGCCATGAACACTGAAGCTTTCTTT
CDR3aa: CASSQDSRTAMNTEAFF
j_gene: TRBJ1-1
abundance: -
d_gene: -
v_gene: TRBV14

CDR3nt: TGTGCCAGCAGCCCCCGACTAGCGGGGCACAATGAGCAGTTCTTC
CDR3aa: CASSPRLAGHNEQFF
j_gene: TRBJ2-1
abundance: -
d_gene: TRBD2
v_gene: TRBV4-2

CDR3nt: TGTGCCAGCTCACTGACTATTGGGGAGGATACGCAGTATTTT
CDR3aa: CASSLTIGEDTQYF
j_gene: TRBJ2-3
abundance: -
d_gene: -
v_gene: TRBV18

CDR3nt: TGTGCCAGCAGTTTATACAGGACAGGGACTCTTATCTATGGCTACACCTTC
CDR3aa: CASSLYRTGTLIYGYTF
j_gene: TRBJ1-2
abundance: few
d_gene: TRBD1
v_gene: TRBV28

CDR3nt: TGTGCCAGCAGTGAAGATCGGGAACAAGGCACAGATACGCAGTATTTT
CDR3aa: CASSEDREQGTDTQYF
j_gene: TRBJ2-3
abundance: -
d_gene: -
v_gene: TRBV25-1

CDR3nt: TGTGCCAGCAGCCTCAGGGGCGGGGGGAATGAAAAACTGTTTTTT
CDR3aa: CASSLRGGGNEKLFF
j_gene: TRBJ1-4
abundance: -
d_gene: -
v_gene: TRBV3-1/TRBV3-2

CDR3nt: TGTGCCAGCAGCTTCCGGACTAGCGGGGGGGCGGAGACCCAGTACTTC
CDR3aa: CASSFRTSGGAETQYF
j_gene: TRBJ2-5
abundance: -
d_gene: TRBD2
v_gene: TRBV7-2

CDR3nt: TGTGCCAGCACCCCGCGGAGTGGGGGGTCGGGCGAGCAGTACTTC
CDR3aa: CASTPRSGGSGEQYF
j_gene: TRBJ2-7
abundance: once
d_gene: -
v_gene: TRBV7-8

CDR3nt: TGTGCCAGTTCAGAGGGCGGCTTTATAAATGGCTACACCTTC
CDR3aa: CASSEGGFINGYTF
j_gene: TRBJ1-2
abundance: -
d_gene: -
v_gene: TRBV19

CDR3nt: TGTGCCTGGAGTACGGGGGGGCGGTTATACGAGCAGTACTTC
CDR3aa: CAWSTGGRLYEQYF
j_gene: TRBJ2-7
abundance: -
d_gene: TRBD2
v_gene: TRBV30

CDR3nt: TGTGCCACCAGCAGAGCCTTAAGTAGGGGGCTTTACTTC
CDR3aa: CATSRALSRGLYF
j_gene: TRBJ2-4
abundance: -
d_gene: TRBD1
v_gene: TRBV15

CDR3nt: TGTGCCAGCAGGACGACAGGGTTCTATGGCTACACCTTC
CDR3aa: CASRTTGFYGYTF
j_gene: TRBJ1-2
abundance: -
d_gene: TRBD1
v_gene: TRBV2

CDR3nt: TGTGCCAGCAGCTCCGGGACTCTCAATCAGCCCCAGCATTTT
CDR3aa: CASSSGTLNQPQHF
j_gene: TRBJ1-5
abundance: -
d_gene: -
v_gene: TRBV9

CDR3nt: TGTGCCAGCAGTTCGGACAGAAGCTCCTACGAGCAGTACTTC
CDR3aa: CASSSDRSSYEQYF
j_gene: TRBJ2-7
abundance: -
d_gene: -
v_gene: TRBV27

CDR3nt: TGTGCCAGCAGCCAGGCCAACCTAGATCGGACGCAGTATTTT
CDR3aa: CASSQANLDRTQYF
j_gene: TRBJ2-3
abundance: -
d_gene: -
v_gene: TRBV3-1/TRBV3-2

CDR3nt: TGTGCCAGCAGCCAAGATCGTAACACTGAAGCTTTCTTT
CDR3aa: CASSQDRNTEAFF
j_gene: TRBJ1-1
abundance: -
d_gene: -
v_gene: TRBV3-1/TRBV3-2

CDR3nt: TGTGCCAGCGGCCGGACAGGGGAGAACACTGAAGCTTTCTTT
CDR3aa: CASGRTGENTEAFF
j_gene: TRBJ1-1
abundance: -
d_gene: TRBD1
v_gene: TRBV2

CDR3nt: TGTGCCAGTCCACCACAGCAGCTTATGCGAGATACGCAGTATTTT
CDR3aa: CASPPQQLMRDTQYF
j_gene: TRBJ2-3
abundance: -
d_gene: -
v_gene: TRBV28

CDR3nt: TGTGCCAGCAGCTTGGGCGGAATTGGCCTGAACACTGAAGCTTTCTTT
CDR3aa: CASSLGGIGLNTEAFF
j_gene: TRBJ1-1
abundance: -
d_gene: -
v_gene: TRBV5-6

CDR3nt: TGTGCCAGCAGCCCCCTCGGGGAAACCGGGGAGCTGTTTTTT
CDR3aa: CASSPLGETGELFF
j_gene: TRBJ2-2
abundance: -
d_gene: -
v_gene: TRBV6-2/TRBV6-3

CDR3nt: TGTGCCAGTAGTATTGGCGGGGGTCAGGGGGCCGGCAATTCACCCCTCCACTTT
CDR3aa: CASSIGGGQGAGNSPLHF
j_gene: TRBJ1-6
abundance: many
d_gene: TRBD1
v_gene: TRBV19

CDR3nt: TGTGCCAGCAGCTTAACAGGGACCTACGAGCAGTACTTC
CDR3aa: CASSLTGTYEQYF
j_gene: TRBJ2-7
abundance: -
d_gene: -
v_gene: TRBV11-3

CDR3nt: TGTGCCAGCATGCGGGGGGACAATGAGCAGTTCTTC
CDR3aa: CASMRGDNEQFF
j_gene: TRBJ2-1
abundance: few
d_gene: TRBD2
v_gene: TRBV2

CDR3nt: TGTGCCAGCAGTGGGACTAGCGGGAGGGAGTTAGAGACCCAGTACTTC
CDR3aa: CASSGTSGRELETQYF
j_gene: TRBJ2-5
abundance: -
d_gene: TRBD2
v_gene: TRBV6-1

CDR3nt: TGTGCCTGGAGTGTACAGGGTATGGTACTAAAACTGTTTTTT
CDR3aa: CAWSVQGMVLKLFF
j_gene: TRBJ1-4
abundance: -
d_gene: -
v_gene: TRBV30

CDR3nt: TGTGCCAGCAGCTTAGTGGGCAGGGGAGCAACTAATGAAAAACTGTTTTTT
CDR3aa: CASSLVGRGATNEKLFF
j_gene: TRBJ1-4
abundance: once
d_gene: -
v_gene: TRBV7-9

CDR3nt: TGTGCCAGCAGCTTGAGGAGCACCTTGTCGAGCACTGAAGCTTTCTTT
CDR3aa: CASSLRSTLSSTEAFF
j_gene: TRBJ1-1
abundance: -
d_gene: -
v_gene: TRBV5-5

CDR3nt: TGCGCCAGCAGCCAAGGTGAGGGCTCCTACGAGCAGTACTTC
CDR3aa: CASSQGEGSYEQYF
j_gene: TRBJ2-7
abundance: -
d_gene: -
v_gene: TRBV4-1